Listed below are T cell receptor beta chains from one sample, sequenced in a study of blood T cells in healthy people across ages. TCRdb independently ran MiXCR on the 5' RACE reads; one entry per CDR3 protein. There are around 1.7 million distinct CDR3 sequences in the sample; roughly 27% occur only once, and roughly 8.2% lies in the top ten. The material sequenced was blood. Receptors originate from a woman under 40 in good health. Each CDR3 is given with its conserved first and last residue. A D gene is named only where the DNA matches it firmly. Clone sizes are given selectively: once, few, many, or a class where the clone is expanded.

d_gene: TRBD2; v_gene: TRBV25-1; j_gene: TRBJ2-7; abundance: many; CDR3aa: CASSEGGGRAYEQYF; CDR3nt: TGTGCCAGCAGTGAGGGTGGCGGGAGGGCTTACGAGCAGTACTTC
d_gene: TRBD2; v_gene: TRBV9; j_gene: TRBJ2-5; abundance: few; CDR3aa: CASSVASGGGPQETQYF; CDR3nt: TGTGCCAGCAGCGTAGCTAGCGGGGGGGGACCTCAAGAGACCCAGTACTTC
d_gene: -; v_gene: TRBV2; j_gene: TRBJ2-4; abundance: -; CDR3aa: CASSERGGGIQYF; CDR3nt: TGTGCCAGCAGTGAGAGGGGAGGCGGCATTCAGTACTTC
d_gene: TRBD2; v_gene: TRBV20-1; j_gene: TRBJ2-1; abundance: -; CDR3aa: CSARRHLAGEYNEQFF; CDR3nt: TGCAGTGCTAGACGTCATTTAGCGGGAGAGTACAATGAGCAGTTCTTC
d_gene: -; v_gene: TRBV9; j_gene: TRBJ1-4; abundance: -; CDR3aa: CASSGGTGPNEKLFF; CDR3nt: TGTGCCAGCAGCGGAGGGACGGGACCTAATGAAAAACTGTTTTTT
d_gene: -; v_gene: TRBV4-1; j_gene: TRBJ2-3; abundance: few; CDR3aa: CASSQDQLEGTDTQYF; CDR3nt: TGCGCCAGCAGCCAAGATCAACTAGAGGGGACAGATACGCAGTATTTT
d_gene: TRBD1; v_gene: TRBV24-1; j_gene: TRBJ2-1; abundance: few; CDR3aa: CATSGADRGFDEQFF; CDR3nt: TGTGCCACCAGTGGAGCGGACAGGGGGTTTGATGAGCAGTTCTTC
d_gene: TRBD1; v_gene: TRBV11-2; j_gene: TRBJ2-7; abundance: -; CDR3aa: CASSLTVDRVIGEQYF; CDR3nt: TGTGCCAGCAGCTTAACCGTCGACAGGGTGATAGGCGAGCAGTACTTC
d_gene: TRBD2; v_gene: TRBV29-1; j_gene: TRBJ2-1; abundance: -; CDR3aa: CSAHREGPSEQFF; CDR3nt: TGCAGCGCCCATCGGGAGGGCCCTTCTGAGCAGTTCTTC
d_gene: -; v_gene: TRBV15; j_gene: TRBJ2-7; abundance: few; CDR3aa: CATSNRLGSSYEQYF; CDR3nt: TGTGCCACCAGCAATCGGCTGGGGAGCTCCTACGAGCAGTACTTC
d_gene: -; v_gene: TRBV10-3; j_gene: TRBJ2-5; abundance: -; CDR3aa: CAISVGPLETQYF; CDR3nt: TGTGCCATCAGTGTAGGGCCGCTGGAGACCCAGTACTTC
d_gene: -; v_gene: TRBV20-1; j_gene: TRBJ1-6; abundance: few; CDR3aa: CSARGWRAGQGNSPLHF; CDR3nt: TGCAGTGCTAGAGGATGGAGGGCTGGGCAAGGAAATTCACCCCTCCACTTT
d_gene: TRBD1; v_gene: TRBV13; j_gene: TRBJ1-1; abundance: -; CDR3aa: CAGSLAVGTGGTEAFF; CDR3nt: TGTGCCGGCAGCTTAGCGGTCGGGACAGGGGGTACTGAAGCTTTCTTT
d_gene: -; v_gene: TRBV7-3; j_gene: TRBJ2-1; abundance: few; CDR3aa: CASSLMGGVEQFF; CDR3nt: TGTGCCAGCAGCTTAATGGGCGGGGTGGAGCAGTTCTTC
d_gene: -; v_gene: TRBV7-2; j_gene: TRBJ2-7; abundance: -; CDR3aa: CASSPEGFDEQYF; CDR3nt: TGTGCCAGCAGCCCGGAGGGGTTTGACGAGCAGTACTTC
d_gene: -; v_gene: TRBV20-1; j_gene: TRBJ1-1; abundance: -; CDR3aa: CSASRQAGYSMNTEAFF; CDR3nt: TGCAGTGCTAGCCGACAAGCCGGGTACTCCATGAACACTGAAGCTTTCTTT
d_gene: -; v_gene: TRBV3-1; j_gene: TRBJ1-5; abundance: -; CDR3aa: CASSATQGRQPQHF; CDR3nt: TGTGCCAGCAGCGCGACACAGGGCCGACAGCCCCAGCATTTT
d_gene: -; v_gene: TRBV6-1; j_gene: TRBJ2-7; abundance: once; CDR3aa: CASTKREVGSLCYEQYF; CDR3nt: TGTGCCAGCACCAAAAGGGAGGTCGGCTCGCTCTGCTACGAGCAGTACTTC
d_gene: -; v_gene: TRBV3-1; j_gene: TRBJ1-2; abundance: -; CDR3aa: CASSQVSRSYGYTF; CDR3nt: TGTGCCAGCAGCCAAGTAAGCCGGTCCTATGGCTACACCTTC
d_gene: -; v_gene: TRBV7-9; j_gene: TRBJ1-5; abundance: few; CDR3aa: CASSPPPNKGLHQPQHF; CDR3nt: TGTGCCAGCAGTCCCCCCCCAAACAAAGGGTTGCATCAGCCCCAGCATTTT